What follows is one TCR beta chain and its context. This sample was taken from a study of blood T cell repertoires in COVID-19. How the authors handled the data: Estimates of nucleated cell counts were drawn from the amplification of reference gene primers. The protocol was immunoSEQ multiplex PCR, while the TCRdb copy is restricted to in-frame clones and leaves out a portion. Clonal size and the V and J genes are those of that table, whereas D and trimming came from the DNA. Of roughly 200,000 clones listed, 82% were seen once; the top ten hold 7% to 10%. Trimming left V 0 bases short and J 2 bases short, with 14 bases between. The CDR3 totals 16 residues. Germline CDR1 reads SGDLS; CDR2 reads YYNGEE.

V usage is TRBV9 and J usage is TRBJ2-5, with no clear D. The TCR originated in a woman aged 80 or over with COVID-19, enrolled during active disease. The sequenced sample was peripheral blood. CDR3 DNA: TGTGCCAGCAGCGTAGGGTCCCTAGATTTGCAAGAGACCCAGTACTTC. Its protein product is CASSVGSLDLQETQYF.